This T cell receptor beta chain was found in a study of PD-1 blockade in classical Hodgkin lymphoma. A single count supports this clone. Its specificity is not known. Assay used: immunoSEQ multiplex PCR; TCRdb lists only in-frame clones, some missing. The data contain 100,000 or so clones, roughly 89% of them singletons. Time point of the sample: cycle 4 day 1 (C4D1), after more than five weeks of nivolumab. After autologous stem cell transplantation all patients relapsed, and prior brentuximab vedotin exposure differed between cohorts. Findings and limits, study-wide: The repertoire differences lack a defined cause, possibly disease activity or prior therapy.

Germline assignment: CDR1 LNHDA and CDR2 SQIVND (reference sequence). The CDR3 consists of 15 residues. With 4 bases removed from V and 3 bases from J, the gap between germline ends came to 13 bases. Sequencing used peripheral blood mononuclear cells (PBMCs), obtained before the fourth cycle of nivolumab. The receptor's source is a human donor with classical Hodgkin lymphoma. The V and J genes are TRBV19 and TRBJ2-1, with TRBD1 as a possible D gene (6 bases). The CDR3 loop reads CASSRSGTYYNEQFF. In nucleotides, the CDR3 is TGTGCCAGTAGTAGATCCGGGACATACTACAATGAGCAGTTCTTC.